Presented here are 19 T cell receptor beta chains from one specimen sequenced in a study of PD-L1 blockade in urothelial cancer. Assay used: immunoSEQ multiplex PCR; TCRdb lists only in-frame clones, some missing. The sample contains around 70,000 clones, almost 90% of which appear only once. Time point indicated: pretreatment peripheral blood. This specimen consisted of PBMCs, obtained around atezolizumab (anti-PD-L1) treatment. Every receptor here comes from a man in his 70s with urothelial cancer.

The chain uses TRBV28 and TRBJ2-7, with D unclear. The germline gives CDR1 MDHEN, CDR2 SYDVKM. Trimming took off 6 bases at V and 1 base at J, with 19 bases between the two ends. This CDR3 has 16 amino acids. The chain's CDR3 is CASSSQRVRLSYEQYF. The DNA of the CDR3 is TGTGCCAGCAGCTCCCAACGGGTACGTCTGTCCTACGAGCAGTACTTC.

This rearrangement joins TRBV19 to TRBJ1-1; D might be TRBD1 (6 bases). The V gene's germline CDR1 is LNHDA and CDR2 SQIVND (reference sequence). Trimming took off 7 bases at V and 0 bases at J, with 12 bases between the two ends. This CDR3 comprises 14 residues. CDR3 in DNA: TGTGCCAGTACCCATACAGGGTTGAACACTGAAGCTTTCTTT. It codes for CASTHTGLNTEAFF.

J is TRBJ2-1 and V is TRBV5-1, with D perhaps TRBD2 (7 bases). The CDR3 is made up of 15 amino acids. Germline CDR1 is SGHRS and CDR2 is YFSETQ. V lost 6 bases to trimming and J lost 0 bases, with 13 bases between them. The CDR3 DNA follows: TGCGCCAGCACCCGAGGGGGGGGCTCCTACAATGAGCAGTTCTTC. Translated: CASTRGGGSYNEQFF.

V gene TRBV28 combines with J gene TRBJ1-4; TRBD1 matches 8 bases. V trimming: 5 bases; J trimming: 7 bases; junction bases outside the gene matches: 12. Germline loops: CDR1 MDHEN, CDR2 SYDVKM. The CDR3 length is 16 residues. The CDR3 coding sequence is TGTGCCAGCAGTCCATACCGATTTGGACAGGGTGAAAAACTGTTTTTT. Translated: CASSPYRFGQGEKLFF.

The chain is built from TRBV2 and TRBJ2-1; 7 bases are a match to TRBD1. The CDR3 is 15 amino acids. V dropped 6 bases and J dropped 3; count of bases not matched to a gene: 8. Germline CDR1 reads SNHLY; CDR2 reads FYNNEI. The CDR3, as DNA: TGTGCCAGCAGGGGACGGGACAGCAACTACAATGAGCAGTTCTTC. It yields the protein CASRGRDSNYNEQFF.

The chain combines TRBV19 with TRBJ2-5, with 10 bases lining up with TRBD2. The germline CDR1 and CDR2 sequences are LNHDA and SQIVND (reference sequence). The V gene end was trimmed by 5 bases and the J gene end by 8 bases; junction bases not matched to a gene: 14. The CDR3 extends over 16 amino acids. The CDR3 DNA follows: TGTGCCAGTAGTCGCCCAGGGGCTAGCGGGAGTTCTACCCAGTACTTC. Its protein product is CASSRPGASGSSTQYF.

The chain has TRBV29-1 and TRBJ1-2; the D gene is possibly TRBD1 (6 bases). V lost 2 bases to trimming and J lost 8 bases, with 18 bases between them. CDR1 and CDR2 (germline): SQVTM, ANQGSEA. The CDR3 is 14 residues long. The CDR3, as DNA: TGCAGCGTTGAAAGGACAGCAACCAAACGGGGCTACACCTTC. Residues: CSVERTATKRGYTF.

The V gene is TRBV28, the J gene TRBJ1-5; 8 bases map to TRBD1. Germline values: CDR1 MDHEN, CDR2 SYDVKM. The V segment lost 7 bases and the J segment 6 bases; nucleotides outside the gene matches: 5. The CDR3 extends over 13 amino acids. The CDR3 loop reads CASTLTGVQPQHF. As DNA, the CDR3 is TGTGCCAGCACCTTGACAGGGGTTCAGCCCCAGCATTTT.

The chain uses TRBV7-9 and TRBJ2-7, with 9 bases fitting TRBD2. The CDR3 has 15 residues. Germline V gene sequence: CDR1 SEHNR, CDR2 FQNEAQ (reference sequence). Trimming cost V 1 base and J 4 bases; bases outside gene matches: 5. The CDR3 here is CASSLELAGVYEQYF. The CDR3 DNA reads TGTGCCAGCAGCTTAGAGTTAGCGGGAGTGTACGAGCAGTACTTC.

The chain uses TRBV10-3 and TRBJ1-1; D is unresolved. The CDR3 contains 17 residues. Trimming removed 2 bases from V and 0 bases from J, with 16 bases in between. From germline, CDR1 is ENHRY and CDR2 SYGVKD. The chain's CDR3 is CAISETRSRSLNTEAFF. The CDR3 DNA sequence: TGTGCCATCAGTGAGACGAGGTCGAGGTCCCTGAACACTGAAGCTTTCTTT.

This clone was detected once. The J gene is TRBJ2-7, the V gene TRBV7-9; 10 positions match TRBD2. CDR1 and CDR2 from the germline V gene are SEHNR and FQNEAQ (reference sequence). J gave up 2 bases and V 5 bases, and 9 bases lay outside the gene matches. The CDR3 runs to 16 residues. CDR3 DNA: TGTGCCAGCAGCGGCCGGACTAGCGGAGAGGCCTACGAGCAGTACTTC. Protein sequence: CASSGRTSGEAYEQYF.

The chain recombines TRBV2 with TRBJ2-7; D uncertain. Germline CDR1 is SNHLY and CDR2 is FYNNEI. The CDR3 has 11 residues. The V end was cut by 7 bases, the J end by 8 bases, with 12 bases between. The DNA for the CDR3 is TGTGCCAGCAAGGCGCAGGTAAAGCAGTACTTC. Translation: CASKAQVKQYF. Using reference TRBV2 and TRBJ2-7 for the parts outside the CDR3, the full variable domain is EPEVTQTPSHQVTQMGQEVILRCVPISNHLYFYWYRQILGQKVEFLVSFYNNEISEKSEIFDDQFSVERPDGSNFTLKIRSTKLEDSAMYFCASKAQVKQYFGPGTRLTVT.

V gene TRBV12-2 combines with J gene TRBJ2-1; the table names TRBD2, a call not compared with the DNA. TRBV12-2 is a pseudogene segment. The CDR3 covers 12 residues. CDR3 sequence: CASRSPTNEQFF. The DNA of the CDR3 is TGTGCAAGTCGCTCTCCTACCAATGAGCAGTTCTTC.

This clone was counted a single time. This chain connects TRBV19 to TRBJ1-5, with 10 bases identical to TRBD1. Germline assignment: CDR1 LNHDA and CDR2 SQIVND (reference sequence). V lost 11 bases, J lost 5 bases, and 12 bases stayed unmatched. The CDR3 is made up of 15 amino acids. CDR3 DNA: TGTGCCTCGGGTGGGACAGGGGTCGTCGATCAGCCCCAGCATTTT. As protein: CASGGTGVVDQPQHF.

The CDR3 nucleotides are TGTGCCAGCACCCGAAGATTGGACATCCAAGAGTCCAAGCAGTACTTC. It yields the protein CASTRRLDIQESKQYF. V gene TRBV2 combines with J gene TRBJ2-7, with a tentative D call TRBD1 (5 bases). Trimming left V 7 bases short and J 8 bases short, with 27 bases between. The CDR3 contains 16 residues. CDR1 and CDR2 from the germline V gene are SNHLY and FYNNEI.

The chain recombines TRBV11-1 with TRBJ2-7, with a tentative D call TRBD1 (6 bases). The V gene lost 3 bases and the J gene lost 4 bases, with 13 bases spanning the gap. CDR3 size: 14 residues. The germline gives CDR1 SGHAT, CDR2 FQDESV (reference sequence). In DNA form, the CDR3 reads TGTGCCAGCAGCTTGGGGGCAGGATCATACGAGCAGTACTTC. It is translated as CASSLGAGSYEQYF.

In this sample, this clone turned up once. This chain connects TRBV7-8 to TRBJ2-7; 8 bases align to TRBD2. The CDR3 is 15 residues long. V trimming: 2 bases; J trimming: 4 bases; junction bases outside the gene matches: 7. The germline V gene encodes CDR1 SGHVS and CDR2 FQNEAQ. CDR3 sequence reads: CASSLIGAGGYEQYF. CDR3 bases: TGTGCCAGCAGCTTAATAGGGGCGGGAGGTTACGAGCAGTACTTC.

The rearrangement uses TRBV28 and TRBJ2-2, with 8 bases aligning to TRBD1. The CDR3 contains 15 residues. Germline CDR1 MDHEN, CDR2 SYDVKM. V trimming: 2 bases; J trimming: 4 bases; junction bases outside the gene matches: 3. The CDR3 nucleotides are TGTGCCAGCAGTTTAGGACAGGGCGTCACCGGGGAGCTGTTTTTT. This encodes CASSLGQGVTGELFF.

CDR3 in amino acids: CASSLAGQGVHEQYF. The CDR3 nucleotides read TGTGCCAGCAGTTTGGCGGGACAGGGGGTCCACGAGCAGTACTTC. The rearrangement links TRBV27 to TRBJ2-7; 11 nucleotides line up with TRBD1. The CDR3 has 15 amino acids. Trimming cost V 3 bases and J 5 bases; bases outside gene matches: 6. Germline V gene lookup returns CDR1 MNHEY and CDR2 SMNVEV (reference sequence).